A selection of T cell receptor beta chains follows, all from one sample in a study of blood T cell repertoires in COVID-19. The table came from immunoSEQ multiplex PCR; TCRdb's copy has only in-frame clones and leaves some out. The sample lists about 49,000 clones, around 81% occurring once. The source material was peripheral blood. All receptors come from a woman aged 80 or over with COVID-19, enrolled during active disease. CDR3s include the opening cysteine and the closing phenylalanine or tryptophan. Fields, in order: V gene, clone size, D gene, J gene, CDR3 protein, CDR3 DNA. A D gene is named only where the DNA matches it firmly. Some rows have no size entry. The others give once, few or many, or a class for an expanded clone.

v_call: TRBV7-9
clone_size: -
d_call: TRBD2
j_call: TRBJ2-7
cdr3_aa: CASSPALAGRLYEQYF
cdr3_nt: TGTGCCAGCAGCCCAGCACTAGCGGGAAGACTCTACGAGCAGTACTTC

v_call: TRBV9
clone_size: -
d_call: TRBD2
j_call: TRBJ2-3
cdr3_aa: CASSVRPAGGTDTQYF
cdr3_nt: TGTGCCAGCAGCGTAAGGCCTGCGGGAGGAACAGATACGCAGTATTTT

v_call: TRBV5-1
clone_size: -
d_call: TRBD1
j_call: TRBJ2-7
cdr3_aa: CASSLVGTGGLGEQYF
cdr3_nt: TGCGCCAGCAGCTTGGTTGGGACAGGGGGCCTCGGGGAGCAGTACTTC

v_call: TRBV3-1/TRBV3-2
clone_size: -
d_call: TRBD2
j_call: TRBJ2-5
cdr3_aa: CASSQPRTSGVQETQYF
cdr3_nt: TGTGCCAGCAGCCAGCCCCGGACTAGCGGGGTCCAAGAGACCCAGTACTTC

v_call: TRBV7-9
clone_size: -
d_call: TRBD2
j_call: TRBJ2-7
cdr3_aa: CASSLVFGTSDEQYF
cdr3_nt: TGTGCCAGCAGCTTAGTGTTTGGGACTAGCGACGAGCAGTACTTC

v_call: TRBV6-5
clone_size: -
d_call: TRBD1
j_call: TRBJ1-1
cdr3_aa: CASRGGQGAAEAFF
cdr3_nt: TGTGCCAGCAGGGGCGGGCAGGGGGCCGCTGAAGCTTTCTTT

v_call: TRBV2
clone_size: -
d_call: TRBD1
j_call: TRBJ1-1
cdr3_aa: CASRDRGGLLMNTEAFF
cdr3_nt: TGTGCCAGCAGGGACAGGGGGGGACTACTTATGAACACTGAAGCTTTCTTT

v_call: TRBV3-1/TRBV3-2
clone_size: -
d_call: TRBD1
j_call: TRBJ2-7
cdr3_aa: CASSQVFTGDYEQYF
cdr3_nt: TGTGCCAGCAGCCAAGTTTTCACAGGGGACTACGAGCAGTACTTC

v_call: TRBV11-2
clone_size: -
d_call: TRBD2
j_call: TRBJ2-3
cdr3_aa: CASSFIAGDGKDTQYF
cdr3_nt: TGTGCCAGCAGCTTTATAGCGGGAGACGGGAAAGATACGCAGTATTTT

v_call: TRBV9
clone_size: -
d_call: TRBD2
j_call: TRBJ2-5
cdr3_aa: CASSVGSGVIQETQYF
cdr3_nt: TGTGCCAGCAGCGTCGGTAGCGGGGTTATCCAAGAGACCCAGTACTTC

v_call: TRBV4-2
clone_size: -
d_call: TRBD2
j_call: TRBJ2-2
cdr3_aa: CASSQASGSTGRELFF
cdr3_nt: TGTGCCAGCAGCCAGGCAAGCGGGAGCACCGGTAGGGAGCTGTTTTTT

v_call: TRBV2
clone_size: -
d_call: -
j_call: TRBJ1-3
cdr3_aa: CASREVAGNTIYF
cdr3_nt: TGTGCCAGCAGGGAAGTAGCTGGAAACACCATATATTTT

v_call: TRBV6-5
clone_size: -
d_call: -
j_call: TRBJ2-3
cdr3_aa: CASRPQGSKADTQYF
cdr3_nt: TGTGCCAGCAGACCCCAGGGTTCGAAGGCAGATACGCAGTATTTT

v_call: TRBV2
clone_size: -
d_call: -
j_call: TRBJ2-6
cdr3_aa: CASSGGGGANVLTF
cdr3_nt: TGTGCCAGCAGTGGAGGTGGTGGGGCCAACGTCCTGACTTTC

v_call: TRBV5-4
clone_size: -
d_call: TRBD2
j_call: TRBJ2-3
cdr3_aa: CASSPGGLAGGSDTQYF
cdr3_nt: TGTGCCAGCAGCCCGGGGGGACTAGCGGGAGGCTCAGATACGCAGTATTTT

v_call: TRBV14
clone_size: -
d_call: -
j_call: TRBJ1-1
cdr3_aa: CASSRYTGNTEAFF
cdr3_nt: TGTGCCAGCAGCCGCTATACAGGGAACACTGAAGCTTTCTTT

v_call: TRBV24-1
clone_size: once
d_call: TRBD1
j_call: TRBJ2-3
cdr3_aa: CATSDQDRGLGDTQYF
cdr3_nt: TGTGCCACCAGTGACCAGGACAGGGGGCTTGGAGATACGCAGTATTTT

v_call: TRBV2
clone_size: once
d_call: TRBD2
j_call: TRBJ2-2
cdr3_aa: CASSPLAGGSGELFF
cdr3_nt: TGTGCCAGCAGTCCCCTGGCGGGGGGGTCCGGGGAGCTGTTTTTT

v_call: TRBV6-1
clone_size: -
d_call: -
j_call: TRBJ2-7
cdr3_aa: CASSDRRGQGKGEQYF
cdr3_nt: TGTGCCAGCAGTGACAGACGTGGGCAGGGGAAAGGCGAGCAGTACTTC

v_call: TRBV5-1
clone_size: few
d_call: TRBD2
j_call: TRBJ2-2
cdr3_aa: CASSWPRLALGAGELFF
cdr3_nt: TGCGCCAGCAGCTGGCCCAGACTAGCGCTGGGGGCCGGGGAGCTGTTTTTT

v_call: TRBV19
clone_size: -
d_call: TRBD1
j_call: TRBJ2-7
cdr3_aa: CASSIVAGGFYEQYF
cdr3_nt: TGTGCCAGTAGTATAGTTGCAGGGGGCTTTTACGAGCAGTACTTC

v_call: TRBV6-5
clone_size: -
d_call: -
j_call: TRBJ2-2
cdr3_aa: CASKGRETTGELFF
cdr3_nt: TGTGCCAGCAAAGGACGGGAGACCACCGGGGAGCTGTTTTTT

v_call: TRBV19
clone_size: -
d_call: -
j_call: TRBJ1-2
cdr3_aa: CASSGRTAPGGYTF
cdr3_nt: TGTGCCAGTAGTGGACGGACAGCCCCAGGTGGCTACACCTTC

v_call: TRBV6-5
clone_size: -
d_call: -
j_call: TRBJ2-1
cdr3_aa: CASSWGRGLNEQFF
cdr3_nt: TGTGCCAGCAGTTGGGGGAGGGGGTTGAATGAGCAGTTCTTC

v_call: TRBV7-9
clone_size: few
d_call: -
j_call: TRBJ1-2
cdr3_aa: CASSLGTEFPGGYTF
cdr3_nt: TGTGCCAGCAGCTTAGGGACAGAATTCCCAGGGGGCTACACCTTC

v_call: TRBV5-4
clone_size: -
d_call: TRBD2
j_call: TRBJ2-7
cdr3_aa: CASSRLAGEDEQYF
cdr3_nt: TGTGCCAGCAGCCGACTAGCGGGAGAGGACGAGCAGTACTTC

v_call: TRBV11-2
clone_size: few
d_call: -
j_call: TRBJ2-7
cdr3_aa: CASSLGSVRSYEQYF
cdr3_nt: TGTGCCAGCAGCTTAGGATCAGTAAGGAGCTACGAGCAGTACTTC

v_call: TRBV7-6
clone_size: few
d_call: -
j_call: TRBJ2-2
cdr3_aa: CASSLADLNTGELFF
cdr3_nt: TGTGCCAGCAGCCTGGCGGACTTGAACACCGGGGAGCTGTTTTTT

v_call: TRBV7-3
clone_size: few
d_call: -
j_call: TRBJ2-2
cdr3_aa: CASSASGPGELFF
cdr3_nt: TGTGCCAGCAGTGCCAGCGGACCCGGGGAGCTGTTTTTT

v_call: TRBV6-2/TRBV6-3
clone_size: -
d_call: TRBD2
j_call: TRBJ2-7
cdr3_aa: CASSYSGLAGVSSEQYF
cdr3_nt: TGTGCCAGCAGTTACTCGGGACTAGCGGGAGTTTCGTCCGAGCAGTACTTC

v_call: TRBV15
clone_size: -
d_call: -
j_call: TRBJ2-1
cdr3_aa: CATSTRPMGLGNEQFF
cdr3_nt: TGTGCCACCAGCACCCGGCCGATGGGACTGGGCAATGAGCAGTTCTTC

v_call: TRBV19
clone_size: -
d_call: -
j_call: TRBJ2-6
cdr3_aa: CASISGSSGANVLTF
cdr3_nt: TGTGCCAGTATTTCCGGGAGTTCTGGGGCCAACGTCCTGACTTTC

v_call: TRBV27
clone_size: -
d_call: TRBD1
j_call: TRBJ1-3
cdr3_aa: CATGTGGNTIYF
cdr3_nt: TGTGCCACCGGGACAGGGGGAAACACCATATATTTT

v_call: TRBV6-4
clone_size: -
d_call: -
j_call: TRBJ2-2
cdr3_aa: CASRWTANTGELFF
cdr3_nt: TGTGCCAGCAGATGGACAGCGAACACCGGGGAGCTGTTTTTT

v_call: TRBV3-1/TRBV3-2
clone_size: -
d_call: -
j_call: TRBJ2-2
cdr3_aa: CASNQGGDANTGELFF
cdr3_nt: TGTGCCAGCAACCAAGGGGGAGACGCGAACACCGGGGAGCTGTTTTTT

v_call: TRBV6-1
clone_size: -
d_call: -
j_call: TRBJ2-2
cdr3_aa: CASRKSGATGELFF
cdr3_nt: TGTGCCAGCAGAAAATCAGGGGCCACCGGGGAGCTGTTTTTT

v_call: TRBV24-1
clone_size: few
d_call: TRBD1
j_call: TRBJ1-1
cdr3_aa: CATSDEDRENTEAFF
cdr3_nt: TGTGCCACCAGTGACGAGGACAGGGAGAACACTGAAGCTTTCTTT

v_call: TRBV12-3/TRBV12-4
clone_size: -
d_call: -
j_call: TRBJ1-2
cdr3_aa: CASSFSRAGYTF
cdr3_nt: TGTGCCAGCAGTTTCTCGCGTGCTGGCTACACCTTC

v_call: TRBV29-1
clone_size: -
d_call: TRBD1
j_call: TRBJ2-7
cdr3_aa: CSVQGLSSYEQYF
cdr3_nt: TGCAGCGTACAGGGGCTATCCTCCTACGAGCAGTACTTC

v_call: TRBV29-1
clone_size: -
d_call: -
j_call: TRBJ2-7
cdr3_aa: CSVALTLDSVEYEQYF
cdr3_nt: TGCAGCGTTGCCTTAACCCTTGACAGCGTTGAGTACGAGCAGTACTTC

v_call: TRBV29-1
clone_size: -
d_call: TRBD1
j_call: TRBJ1-2
cdr3_aa: CSAGTGSNYGYTF
cdr3_nt: TGCAGCGCCGGGACAGGGTCAAACTATGGCTACACCTTC

v_call: TRBV19
clone_size: -
d_call: TRBD2
j_call: TRBJ2-1
cdr3_aa: CASSTPGGSVAYNEQFF
cdr3_nt: TGTGCCAGTAGCACGCCGGGCGGGAGTGTGGCCTACAATGAGCAGTTCTTC

v_call: TRBV5-1
clone_size: -
d_call: TRBD2
j_call: TRBJ2-3
cdr3_aa: CASSFIAGVGTDTQYF
cdr3_nt: TGCGCCAGCAGCTTCATAGCGGGGGTCGGCACAGATACGCAGTATTTT

v_call: TRBV7-9
clone_size: -
d_call: -
j_call: TRBJ2-7
cdr3_aa: CASSLAVSYEQYF
cdr3_nt: TGTGCCAGCAGCCTGGCGGTCTCTTACGAGCAGTACTTC

v_call: TRBV19
clone_size: -
d_call: -
j_call: TRBJ2-1
cdr3_aa: CASSMLVSSYNEQFF
cdr3_nt: TGTGCCAGTAGTATGTTAGTGAGCTCCTACAATGAGCAGTTCTTC

v_call: TRBV27
clone_size: -
d_call: TRBD1
j_call: TRBJ2-1
cdr3_aa: CASIKDRGLSYNEQFF
cdr3_nt: TGTGCCAGCATCAAGGACAGGGGGCTTTCCTACAATGAGCAGTTCTTC

v_call: TRBV4-2
clone_size: -
d_call: -
j_call: TRBJ2-2
cdr3_aa: CASSLAATGELFF
cdr3_nt: TGTGCCAGCAGTCTAGCCGCGACCGGGGAGCTGTTTTTT

v_call: TRBV19
clone_size: -
d_call: -
j_call: TRBJ2-1
cdr3_aa: CAPRGLRVEQFF
cdr3_nt: TGTGCCCCTCGGGGTCTAAGGGTTGAGCAGTTCTTC

v_call: TRBV7-9
clone_size: -
d_call: -
j_call: TRBJ1-3
cdr3_aa: CASSRDRNTIYF
cdr3_nt: TGTGCCAGCAGCAGGGACAGAAACACCATATATTTT

v_call: TRBV18
clone_size: -
d_call: TRBD1
j_call: TRBJ1-5
cdr3_aa: CASSGTGGRNQPQHF
cdr3_nt: TGTGCCAGCTCTGGGACAGGGGGGCGCAATCAGCCCCAGCATTTT

v_call: TRBV11-3
clone_size: -
d_call: -
j_call: TRBJ2-4
cdr3_aa: CASSLGGRESIQYF
cdr3_nt: TGTGCCAGCAGCTTGGGGGGAAGGGAGAGCATTCAGTACTTC

v_call: TRBV7-3
clone_size: few
d_call: TRBD2
j_call: TRBJ2-3
cdr3_aa: CASSPGTSGKMQYF
cdr3_nt: TGTGCCAGCAGCCCCGGGACTAGCGGGAAAATGCAGTATTTT

v_call: TRBV7-9
clone_size: -
d_call: -
j_call: TRBJ1-2
cdr3_aa: CASSLNSGGGYTF
cdr3_nt: TGTGCCAGCAGCTTAAATAGTGGGGGCGGCTACACCTTC

v_call: TRBV29-1
clone_size: -
d_call: -
j_call: TRBJ2-1
cdr3_aa: CSVTLRGKGANEQFF
cdr3_nt: TGCAGCGTGACCCTCCGCGGGAAGGGCGCCAATGAGCAGTTCTTC